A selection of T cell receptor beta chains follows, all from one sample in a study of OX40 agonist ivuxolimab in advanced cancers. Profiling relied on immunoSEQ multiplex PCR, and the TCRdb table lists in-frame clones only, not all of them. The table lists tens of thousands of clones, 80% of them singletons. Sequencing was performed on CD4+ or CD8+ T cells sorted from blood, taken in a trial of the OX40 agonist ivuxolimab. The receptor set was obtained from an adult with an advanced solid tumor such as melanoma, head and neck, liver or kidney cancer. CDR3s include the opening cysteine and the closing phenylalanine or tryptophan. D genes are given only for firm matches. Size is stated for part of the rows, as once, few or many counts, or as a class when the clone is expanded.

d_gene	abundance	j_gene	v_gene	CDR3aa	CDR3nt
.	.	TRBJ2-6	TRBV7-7	CASSRGSGANVLTF	TGTGCCAGCTCCAGGGGTTCTGGGGCCAACGTCCTGACTTTC
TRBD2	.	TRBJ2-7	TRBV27	CASSLLAGHYEQYF	TGTGCCAGCAGTTTGTTAGCGGGCCACTACGAGCAGTACTTC
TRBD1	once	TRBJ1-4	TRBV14	CASSQTSGTGATNEKLFF	TGTGCCAGCAGCCAGACGTCCGGGACAGGAGCAACTAATGAAAAACTGTTTTTT
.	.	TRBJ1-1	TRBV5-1	CASSLGDPVAFF	TGCGCCAGCAGCTTGGGAGACCCCGTAGCTTTCTTT
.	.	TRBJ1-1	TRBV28	CASGEVNTEAFF	TGTGCCAGCGGAGAGGTGAACACTGAAGCTTTCTTT
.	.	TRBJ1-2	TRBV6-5	CASRDDDRRYGYTF	TGTGCCAGCAGGGACGATGACAGGCGCTATGGCTACACCTTC
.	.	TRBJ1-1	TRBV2	CASIRTPGIFF	TGTGCCAGCATTAGGACACCCGGAATCTTCTTT
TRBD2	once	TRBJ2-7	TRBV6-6	CATHGGTVEQYF	TGTGCCACCCACGGGGGGACGGTCGAGCAGTACTTC
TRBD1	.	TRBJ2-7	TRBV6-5	CASTRGTANDYEQYF	TGTGCCAGCACCCGAGGGACAGCAAATGACTACGAGCAGTACTTC
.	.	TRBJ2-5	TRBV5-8	CASSRPVAGSETQYF	TGTGCCAGCAGCCGCCCCGTCGCAGGGTCAGAGACCCAGTACTTC
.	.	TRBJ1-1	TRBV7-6	CASSFGNTEAFF	TGTGCCAGCAGCTTCGGGAACACTGAAGCTTTCTTT
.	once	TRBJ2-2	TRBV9	CATAGRGGELFF	TGTGCCACGGCGGGAAGGGGCGGGGAGCTGTTTTTT
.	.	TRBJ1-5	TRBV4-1	CASSQNTNQPQHF	TGCGCCAGCAGCCAAAACACCAATCAGCCCCAGCATTTT
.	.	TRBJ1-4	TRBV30	CAWSRSLTNEKLFF	TGTGCCTGGAGTAGGTCTCTAACTAATGAAAAACTGTTTTTT
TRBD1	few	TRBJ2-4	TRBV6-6	CASSYGTGGTKNIQYF	TGTGCCAGCAGTTACGGTACAGGGGGAACCAAAAACATTCAGTACTTC
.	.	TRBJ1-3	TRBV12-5	CASGLGRTSSGNTIYF	TGTGCTAGTGGTTTGGGGCGGACGAGCTCTGGAAACACCATATATTTT
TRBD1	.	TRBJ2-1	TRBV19	CASSADRGVLNEQFF	TGTGCCAGTAGTGCGGACAGGGGGGTCCTAAATGAGCAGTTCTTC
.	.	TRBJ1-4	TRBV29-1	CSVEGARKKKLFF	TGCAGCGTTGAGGGGGCCCGTAAGAAAAAACTGTTTTTT
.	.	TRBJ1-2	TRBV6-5	CATRGGRAYGYTF	TGTGCCACCCGAGGGGGGAGAGCTTATGGCTACACCTTC
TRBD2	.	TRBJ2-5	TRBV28	CATGEGLRQETQYF	TGTGCCACGGGGGAGGGATTAAGGCAAGAGACCCAGTACTTC
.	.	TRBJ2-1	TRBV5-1	CASSPTLSSYNEQFF	TGCGCCAGCAGCCCAACCCTGAGCTCCTACAATGAGCAGTTCTTC
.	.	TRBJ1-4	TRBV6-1	CASGSDRFNEKLFF	TGTGCCAGCGGGAGCGACAGATTTAATGAAAAACTGTTTTTT
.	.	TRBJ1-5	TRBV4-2	CASSQEYPGPSNQPQHF	TGTGCCAGCAGCCAAGAATACCCAGGGCCTAGCAATCAGCCCCAGCATTTT
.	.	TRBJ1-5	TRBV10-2	CASTQGSLQPQHF	TGCGCCAGCACCCAGGGCAGCCTCCAACCCCAGCATTTT
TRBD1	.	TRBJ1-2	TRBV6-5	CASSGTGWDYGYTF	TGTGCCAGCAGTGGGACAGGGTGGGACTATGGCTACACCTTC
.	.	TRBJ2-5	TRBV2	CASREHVYQETQYF	TGTGCCAGCAGAGAACATGTGTACCAAGAGACCCAGTACTTC
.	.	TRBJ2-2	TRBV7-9	CASSLIHGELFF	TGTGCCAGCAGCCTGATTCACGGGGAGCTGTTTTTT
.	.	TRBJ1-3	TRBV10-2	CASSVLGGNTIYF	TGCGCCAGCAGTGTTTTGGGGGGAAACACCATATATTTT
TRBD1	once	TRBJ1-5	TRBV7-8	CASSYHPGQDQPQHF	TGTGCCAGCAGCTACCATCCCGGACAGGATCAGCCCCAGCATTTT
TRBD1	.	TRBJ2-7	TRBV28	CASSLNPATGPSSYEQYF	TGTGCCAGCAGTTTAAACCCCGCGACAGGGCCGAGCTCCTACGAGCAGTACTTC
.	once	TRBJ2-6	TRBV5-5	CASSPDTGANVLTF	TGTGCCAGCAGCCCCGATACTGGGGCCAACGTCCTGACTTTC
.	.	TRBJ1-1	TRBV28	CASSLSGNTEAFF	TGTGCCAGCAGTTTATCAGGGAACACTGAAGCTTTCTTT
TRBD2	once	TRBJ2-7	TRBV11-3	CASRLPGTIHEQYF	TGTGCCAGCAGGCTCCCCGGGACTATCCACGAGCAGTACTTC
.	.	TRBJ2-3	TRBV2	CASSEAPYGSGSTDTQYF	TGTGCCAGCAGTGAAGCCCCTTACGGTAGCGGAAGCACAGATACGCAGTATTTT
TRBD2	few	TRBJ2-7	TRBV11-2	CASSLQDGRNYEQYF	TGTGCCAGCAGCCTCCAGGACGGGAGGAACTACGAGCAGTACTTC
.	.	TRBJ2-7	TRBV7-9	CASSLEGALYEQYF	TGTGCCAGCAGCTTAGAAGGGGCCCTATACGAGCAGTACTTC
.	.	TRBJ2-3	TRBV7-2	CASSLWGVVSTDTQYF	TGTGCCAGCAGCTTATGGGGGGTTGTTAGCACAGATACGCAGTATTTT
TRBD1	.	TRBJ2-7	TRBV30	CAWSLQGGYEQYF	TGTGCCTGGAGTTTACAGGGGGGCTACGAGCAGTACTTC
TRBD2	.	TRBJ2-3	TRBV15	CATSRGGWASGTSTDTQYF	TGTGCCACCAGCAGAGGGGGGTGGGCTAGCGGGACTAGCACAGATACGCAGTATTTT
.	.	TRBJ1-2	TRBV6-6	CASSYGQTDYGYTF	TGTGCCAGCAGTTACGGACAGACCGACTATGGCTACACCTTC
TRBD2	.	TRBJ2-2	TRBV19	CAGSVGGLAGVGELFF	TGTGCCGGTAGTGTAGGTGGACTAGCGGGAGTCGGGGAGCTGTTTTTT
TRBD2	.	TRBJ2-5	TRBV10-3	CAISDQTATGGGETQYF	TGTGCCATCAGTGATCAAACTGCAACGGGAGGTGGGGAGACCCAGTACTTC
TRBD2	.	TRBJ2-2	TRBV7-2	CASSWTSGGNTGELFF	TGTGCCAGCAGCTGGACTAGCGGGGGGAACACCGGGGAGCTGTTTTTT
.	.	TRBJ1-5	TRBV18	CASSPGEDQPQHF	TGTGCCAGCTCACCAGGGGAGGATCAGCCCCAGCATTTT
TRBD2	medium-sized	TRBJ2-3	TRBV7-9	CASSLGLALPTDTQYF	TGTGCCAGCAGCTTGGGACTAGCGTTACCCACAGATACGCAGTATTTT
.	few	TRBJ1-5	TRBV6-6	CVVKDYGNQPQHF	TGTGTGGTAAAGGACTATGGCAATCAGCCCCAGCATTTT
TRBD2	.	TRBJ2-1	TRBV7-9	CASSFSGRGANEQFF	TGTGCCAGCAGCTTTAGCGGGAGGGGGGCCAATGAGCAGTTCTTC
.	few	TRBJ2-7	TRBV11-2	CASSWVRTYEQYF	TGTGCCAGCAGCTGGGTTAGGACCTACGAGCAGTACTTC
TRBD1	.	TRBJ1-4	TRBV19	CASRETGFEKLFF	TGTGCCAGTCGCGAGACAGGGTTTGAAAAACTGTTTTTT
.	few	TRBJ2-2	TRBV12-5	CASGNTGELFF	TGTGCTAGTGGAAATACCGGGGAGCTGTTTTTT
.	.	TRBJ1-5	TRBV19	CASSMSNQPQHF	TGTGCCAGTAGTATGTCCAATCAGCCCCAGCATTTT
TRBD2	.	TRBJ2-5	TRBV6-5	CASNRGTSGSQTQYF	TGTGCCAGCAACCGAGGAACTAGCGGGAGTCAGACCCAGTACTTC
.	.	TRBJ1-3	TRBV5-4	CASSLGQRNTIYF	TGTGCCAGCAGCTTGGGACAGAGAAACACCATATATTTT
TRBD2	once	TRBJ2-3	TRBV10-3	CAIRPSGSDTDTQYF	TGTGCCATCCGACCTAGCGGGTCGGACACAGATACGCAGTATTTT
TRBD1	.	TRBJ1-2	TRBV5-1	CASSAGQLSYGYTF	TGCGCCAGCAGCGCGGGACAGCTGTCCTATGGCTACACCTTC